This T cell receptor beta chain was documented in a study of blood T cell repertoires in COVID-19 (TCRdb year 2020). Study-level background: The collaborator samples originated in the United States, Italy and Spain and spanned the acute and convalescent phases of COVID-19. The prospective study material was composed of cDNA or gDNA derived from T cells, B-cell-depleted T cells, or PBMCs. Deeply sampled blood TCRbeta repertoires from subjects exposed to, actively infected with, or recovered from COVID-19 were included in the dataset. A freely available public database, intended as a resource for researchers studying the immune response to SARS-CoV-2, is where the repertoires were released. The samples were drawn from two sources: the first 160 participants of the ongoing ImmuneRACE study, and 1,000 to 1,500 subjects contributed by 6 global collaborators. Sample metadata almost always included a de-identified subject ID, COVID-19 status, age in years and sex. Where available, HLA class I and class II types were obtained from metadata supplied by the sample provider rather than from assay-based typing. The paper as a whole reports these results and caveats: The quantity of clinical and demographic metadata differed by source and by participant and was supplied without curation.

Each collaborating institution followed its own protocols to collect whole blood in K2EDTA tubes. For TCRbeta analysis, collaborators shipped samples in one of three forms: frozen whole blood, isolated PBMCs, or DNA extracted from either of those sample types. Concerning this clone itself: Its antigen is currently not known. Per-base quality was not reported, and no clone a single base away is much larger than it.

Deletion took 5 bases off V and 8 bases off J, with a span of 12 bases between the germline ends. The CDR3 starts with the cysteine, ends with the phenylalanine, and has 13 residues. This entry keeps only the CDR3 DNA: 39 bases, framed from base 1. CDR1 LNHDA and CDR2 SQIVND were looked up in the germline V gene (reference sequence). TCRbeta CDR3 regions were amplified from genomic DNA by means of the immunoSEQ Assay, a bias-controlled multiplex PCR. Per the authors' processing: The number of nucleated cells in each sample was estimated by amplification of reference gene primers within the assay. To quantify the absolute abundance of each unique TCRbeta CDR3 rearrangement, sequence reads were collapsed and filtered. For each sample, productive Simpson clonality was calculated as the square root of Simpson's diversity index across productive rearrangements. TCRdb's version of the immuneACCESS table is confined to in-frame rearrangements and falls short of the full clone set. An unresolved V gene accounts for under half of the shortfall where checked; the remainder is of unknown origin. The DNA was the basis for D and trimming; V, J and clone size are from that table. The sample table holds 100,000 to 150,000 clones, of which approximately 82% were seen once. Jointly, the top ten make up approximately 10% of the sample.

This receptor was identified in a man in his sixties with acute or convalescent COVID-19. The rearrangement combines TRBV19 with TRBJ2-2; TRBD2 is perhaps the D gene, given 5 matching bases. The sample consisted of peripheral blood. The nucleotide sequence is TGTGCCAGTAGTGGAGGTGGGGAGGGGGAGCTGTTTTTT. This is translated as CASSGGGEGELFF.